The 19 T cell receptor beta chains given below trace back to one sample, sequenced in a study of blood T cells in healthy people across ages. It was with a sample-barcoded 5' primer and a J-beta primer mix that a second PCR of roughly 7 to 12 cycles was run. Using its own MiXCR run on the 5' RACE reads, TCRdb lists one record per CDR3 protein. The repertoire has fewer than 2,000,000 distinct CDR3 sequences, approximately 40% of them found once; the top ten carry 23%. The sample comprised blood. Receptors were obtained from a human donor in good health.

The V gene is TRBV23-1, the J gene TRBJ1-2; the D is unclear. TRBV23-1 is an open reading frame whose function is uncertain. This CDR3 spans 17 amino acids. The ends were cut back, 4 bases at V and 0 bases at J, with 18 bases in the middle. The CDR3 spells CASSRLRESNANYGYTF. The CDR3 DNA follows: TGCGCCAGCAGTCGACTAAGGGAGTCGAACGCTAACTATGGCTACACCTTC.

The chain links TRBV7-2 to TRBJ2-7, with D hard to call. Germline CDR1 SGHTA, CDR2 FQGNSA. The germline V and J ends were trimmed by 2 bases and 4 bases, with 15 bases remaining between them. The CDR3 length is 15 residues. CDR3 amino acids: CASSLYYQVAYEQYF. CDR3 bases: TGTGCCAGCAGCTTATACTACCAAGTTGCTTACGAGCAGTACTTC.

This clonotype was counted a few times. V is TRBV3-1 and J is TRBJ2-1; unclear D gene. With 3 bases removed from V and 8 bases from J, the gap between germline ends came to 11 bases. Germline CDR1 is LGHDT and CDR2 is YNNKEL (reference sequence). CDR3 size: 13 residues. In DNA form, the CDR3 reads TGTGCCAGCAGCCACCAAATCGGCGATGAGCAGTTCTTC. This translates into CASSHQIGDEQFF.

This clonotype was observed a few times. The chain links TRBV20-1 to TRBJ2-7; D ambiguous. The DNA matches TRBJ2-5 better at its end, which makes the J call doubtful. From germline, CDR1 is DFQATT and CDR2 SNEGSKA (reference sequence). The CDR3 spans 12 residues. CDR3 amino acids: CSAAPGGETQYF. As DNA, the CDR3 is TGCAGTGCTGCTCCGGGTGGGGAGACCCAGTACTTC.

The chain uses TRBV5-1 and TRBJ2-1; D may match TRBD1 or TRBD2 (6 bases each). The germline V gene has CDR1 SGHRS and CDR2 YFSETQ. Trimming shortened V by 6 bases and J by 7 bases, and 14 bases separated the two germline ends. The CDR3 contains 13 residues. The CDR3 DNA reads TGCGCCAGCATGGTGGTAGGGGGGAATGAGCAGTTCTTC. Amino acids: CASMVVGGNEQFF.

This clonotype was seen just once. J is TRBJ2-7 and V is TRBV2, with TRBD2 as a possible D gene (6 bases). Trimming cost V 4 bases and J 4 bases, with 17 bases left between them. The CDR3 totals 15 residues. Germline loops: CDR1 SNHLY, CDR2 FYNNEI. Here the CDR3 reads CASSGKVADLYEQYF. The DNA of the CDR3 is TGTGCCAGCAGTGGTAAGGTAGCGGACCTTTACGAGCAGTACTTC.

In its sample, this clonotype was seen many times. CDR3 DNA sequence: TGTGCCAGTCGATGGACTGGGGAAGATACGCAGTATTTT. Translation gives CASRWTGEDTQYF. The chain uses TRBV10-3 and TRBJ2-3, with a tentative D call TRBD2 (5 bases). This CDR3 is built from 13 residues. From germline, CDR1 is ENHRY and CDR2 SYGVKD. Trimming took off 10 bases at V and 5 bases at J, with 16 bases between the two ends.

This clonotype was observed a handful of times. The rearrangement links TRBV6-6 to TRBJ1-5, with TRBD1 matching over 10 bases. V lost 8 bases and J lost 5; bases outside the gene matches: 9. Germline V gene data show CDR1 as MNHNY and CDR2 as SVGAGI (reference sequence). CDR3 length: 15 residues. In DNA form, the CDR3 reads TGTGCCAGCGGCCCACCAGGGACAGGGGATCAGCCCCAGCATTTT. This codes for CASGPPGTGDQPQHF.

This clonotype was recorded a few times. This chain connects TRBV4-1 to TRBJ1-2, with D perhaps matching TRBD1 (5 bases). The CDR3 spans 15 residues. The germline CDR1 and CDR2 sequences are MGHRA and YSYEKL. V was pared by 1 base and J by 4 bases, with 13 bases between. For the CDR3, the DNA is TGCGCCAGCAGCCAAGTTGGAGGGGCGGTCTATGGCTACACCTTC. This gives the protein CASSQVGGAVYGYTF.

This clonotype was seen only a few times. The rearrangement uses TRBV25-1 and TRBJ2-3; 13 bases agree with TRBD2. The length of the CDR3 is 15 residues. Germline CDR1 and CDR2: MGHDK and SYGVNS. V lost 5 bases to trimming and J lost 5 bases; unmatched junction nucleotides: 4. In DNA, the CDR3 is TGTGCCAGCAGTTCGACTAGCGGGGGGCGAGATACGCAGTATTTT. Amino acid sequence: CASSSTSGGRDTQYF.

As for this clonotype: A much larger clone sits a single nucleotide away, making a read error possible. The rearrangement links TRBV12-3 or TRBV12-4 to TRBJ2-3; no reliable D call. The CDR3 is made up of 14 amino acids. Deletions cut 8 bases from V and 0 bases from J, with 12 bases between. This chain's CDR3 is CASVGKLSTDTQYF. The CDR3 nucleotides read TGTGCCAGCGTGGGCAAACTAAGCACAGATACGCAGTATTTT.

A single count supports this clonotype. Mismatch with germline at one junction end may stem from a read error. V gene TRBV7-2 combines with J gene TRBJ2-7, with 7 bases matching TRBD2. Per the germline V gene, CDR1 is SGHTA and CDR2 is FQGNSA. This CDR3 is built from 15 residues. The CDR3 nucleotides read TGTGTCAGCAGCTTAGGTAGAGGGAGGGTCTACGAGCAGTACTTC. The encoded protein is CVSSLGRGRVYEQYF.

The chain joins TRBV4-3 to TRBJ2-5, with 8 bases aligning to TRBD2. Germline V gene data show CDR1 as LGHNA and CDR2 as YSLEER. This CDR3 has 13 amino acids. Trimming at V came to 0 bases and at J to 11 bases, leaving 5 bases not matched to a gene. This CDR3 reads CASSQDPGLVQYF. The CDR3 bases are TGCGCCAGCAGCCAAGATCCGGGACTAGTTCAGTACTTC.

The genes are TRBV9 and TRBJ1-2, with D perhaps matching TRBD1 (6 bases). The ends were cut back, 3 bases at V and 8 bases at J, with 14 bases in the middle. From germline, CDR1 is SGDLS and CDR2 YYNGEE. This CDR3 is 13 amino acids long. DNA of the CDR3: TGTGCCAGCAGCGAAGGGGGGAGAGGAGGCTACACCTTC. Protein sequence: CASSEGGRGGYTF.

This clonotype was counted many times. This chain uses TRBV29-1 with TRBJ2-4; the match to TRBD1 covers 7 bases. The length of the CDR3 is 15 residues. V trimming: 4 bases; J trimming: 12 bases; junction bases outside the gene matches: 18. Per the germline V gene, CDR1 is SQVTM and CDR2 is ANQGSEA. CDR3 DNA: TGCAGCGTTGGGTCCCCTCAGGGGGTCCTATCCAATCAGTACTTC. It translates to CSVGSPQGVLSNQYF.

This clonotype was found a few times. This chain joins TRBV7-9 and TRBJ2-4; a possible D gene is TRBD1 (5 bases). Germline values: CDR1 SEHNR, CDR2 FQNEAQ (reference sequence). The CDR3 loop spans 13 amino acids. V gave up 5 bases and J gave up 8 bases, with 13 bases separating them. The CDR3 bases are TGTGCCAGCAGCACCCAGGGAAGTGACATTCAGTACTTC. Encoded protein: CASSTQGSDIQYF. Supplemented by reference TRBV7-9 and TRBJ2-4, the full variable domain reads DTGVSQNPRHKITKRGQNVTFRCDPISEHNRLYWYRQTLGQGPEFLTYFQNEAQLEKSRLLSDRFSAERPKGSFSTLEIQRTEQGDSAMYLCASSTQGSDIQYFGAGTRLSVL.

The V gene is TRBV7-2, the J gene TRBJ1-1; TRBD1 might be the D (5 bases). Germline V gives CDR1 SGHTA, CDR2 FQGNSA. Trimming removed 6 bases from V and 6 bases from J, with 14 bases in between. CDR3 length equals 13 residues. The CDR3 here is CASRLRPGSEAFF. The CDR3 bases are TGTGCCAGCAGATTAAGGCCAGGGTCTGAAGCTTTCTTT.

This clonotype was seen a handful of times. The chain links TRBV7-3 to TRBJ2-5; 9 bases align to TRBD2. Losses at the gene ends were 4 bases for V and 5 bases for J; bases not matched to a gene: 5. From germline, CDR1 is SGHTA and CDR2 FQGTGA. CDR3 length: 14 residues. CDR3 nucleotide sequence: TGTGCCAGCAGCTCGGCGGGGGGGTCGGAGACCCAGTACTTC. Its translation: CASSSAGGSETQYF. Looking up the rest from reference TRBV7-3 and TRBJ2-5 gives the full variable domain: GAGVSQTPSNKVTEKGKYVELRCDPISGHTALYWYRQSLGQGPEFLIYFQGTGAADDSGLPNDRFFAVRPEGSVSTLKIQRTERGDSAVYLCASSSAGGSETQYFGPGTRLLVL.

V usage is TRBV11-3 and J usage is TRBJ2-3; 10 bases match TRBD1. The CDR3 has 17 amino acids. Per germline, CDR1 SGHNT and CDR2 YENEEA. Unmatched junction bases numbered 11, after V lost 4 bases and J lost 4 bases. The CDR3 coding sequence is TGTGCCAGCAGCTCTGGGGACAGGGGTCTTGTCGCAGATACGCAGTATTTT. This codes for CASSSGDRGLVADTQYF.